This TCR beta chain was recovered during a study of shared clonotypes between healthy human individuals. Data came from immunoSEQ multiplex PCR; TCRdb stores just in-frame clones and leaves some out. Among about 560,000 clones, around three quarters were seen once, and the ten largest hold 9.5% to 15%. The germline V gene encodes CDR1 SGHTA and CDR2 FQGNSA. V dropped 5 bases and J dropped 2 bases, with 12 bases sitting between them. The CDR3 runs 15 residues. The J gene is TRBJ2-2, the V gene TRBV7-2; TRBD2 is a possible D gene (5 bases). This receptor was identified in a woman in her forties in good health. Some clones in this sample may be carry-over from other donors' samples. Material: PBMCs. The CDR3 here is CASSPRALNTGELFF. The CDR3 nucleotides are TGTGCCAGCAGCCCGAGGGCGCTTAACACCGGGGAGCTGTTTTTT.